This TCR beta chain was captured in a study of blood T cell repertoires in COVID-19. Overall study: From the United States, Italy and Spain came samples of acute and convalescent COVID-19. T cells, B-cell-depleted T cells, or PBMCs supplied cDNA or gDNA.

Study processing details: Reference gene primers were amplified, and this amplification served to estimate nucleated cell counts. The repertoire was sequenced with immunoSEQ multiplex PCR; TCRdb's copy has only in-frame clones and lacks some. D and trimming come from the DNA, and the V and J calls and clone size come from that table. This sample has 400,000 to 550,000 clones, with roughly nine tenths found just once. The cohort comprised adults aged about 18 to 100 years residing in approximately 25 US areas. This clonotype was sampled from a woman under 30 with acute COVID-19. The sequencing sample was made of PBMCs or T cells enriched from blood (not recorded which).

CDR3 DNA: TGCGCCAGCAGCCAAGAAGGACAGGGGGCCTACTACGAGCAGTACTTC. It codes for CASSQEGQGAYYEQYF. The J gene is TRBJ2-7, the V gene TRBV4-3, with 11 bases matching TRBD1. V lost 0 bases, J lost 3 bases, and 4 bases stayed unmatched. Germline assignment: CDR1 LGHNA and CDR2 YSLEER. This CDR3 region has 16 residues.